Described below is a single T cell receptor beta chain sequence and its context. No antigen is known for it. The CDR3 has 17 residues. CDR1 and CDR2 from the germline V gene are MDHEN and SYDVKM. Trimming pared 5 bases from V and 4 bases from J, leaving 23 bases between. The data were taken from a study of shared clonotypes between healthy human individuals. Study in general: The donor pool was made up of a couple of women and a few men aged 18 to 49. The study's findings and limits: The four-donor shared clonotypes exceeded non-shared clonotypes in generation probability, with non-shared ones scoring lower. As a rule, naive subsets had a larger estimated richness than memory subsets.

This table comes from immunoSEQ multiplex PCR, and its TCRdb copy is limited to in-frame clones, with some not included. The data hold 100,000 or so clones, with approximately 70% observed a single time. The receptor was isolated from a woman in her twenties or thirties in good health. The sequenced sample consisted of memory CD8+ T cells sorted from blood. Sample subset: CD45RO+ cells pooled with CCR7-negative TemRA cells. The chain combines TRBV28 with TRBJ1-2, with D unresolved. The CDR3 spells CASSPSNALSTPYGYTF. The CDR3 nucleotides read TGTGCCAGCAGTCCCTCCAATGCTTTATCGACCCCCTATGGCTACACCTTC.